These 24 T cell receptor beta chains were sequenced from one sample in a study of OX40 agonist ivuxolimab in advanced cancers. Libraries were prepared by immunoSEQ multiplex PCR; TCRdb keeps only in-frame clonotypes and omits some of them. The top ten hold about 5.5% of the sample, which has roughly 59,000 clones, approximately 85% seen once. The sample here was CD4+ or CD8+ T cells sorted from blood, taken in a trial of the OX40 agonist ivuxolimab. The source is an adult with an advanced solid tumor such as melanoma, head and neck, liver or kidney cancer.

The chain is built from TRBV6-1 and TRBJ2-7; D remains ambiguous. CDR3 length: 12 residues. V lost 8 bases, J lost 0 bases, and 8 bases lay in between. Germline CDR1 MNHNS, CDR2 SASEGT. CDR3 amino acids: CASRPSSYEQYF. Written as DNA, the CDR3 is TGTGCCAGCCGCCCGAGCTCCTACGAGCAGTACTTC.

In DNA form, the CDR3 reads TGTGCCAGCAGTGGCGGCTACGAGCAGTACTTC. Its protein is CASSGGYEQYF. This sequence joins TRBV6-5 and TRBJ2-7; D is unresolved. Germline V gene sequence: CDR1 MNHEY, CDR2 SVGAGI. The V end was cut by 5 bases, the J end by 3 bases, with 5 bases between. The CDR3 length is 11 residues.

The table lists this clone with a count of one. The gene calls are TRBV18 and TRBJ1-2; D unclear. The CDR3 covers 15 residues. Trimming cost V 3 bases and J 3 bases, with 14 bases left between them. Germline V gene data show CDR1 as KGHSH and CDR2 as LQKENI. The CDR3 bases are TGTGCCAGCTCACCGGGATCTATAAGGGACTATGGCTACACCTTC. This gives the protein CASSPGSIRDYGYTF.

This clone was seen a few times. In DNA form, the CDR3 reads TGCGCCAGCAGCCTATGGACAGGGGGTATGAACACTGAAGCTTTCTTT. Translated: CASSLWTGGMNTEAFF. The chain couples TRBV5-1 to TRBJ1-1, with 10 bases matching TRBD1. Losses at the gene ends were 4 bases for V and 0 bases for J; bases not matched to a gene: 6. Germline V CDR1 and CDR2: SGHRS, YFSETQ. This CDR3 is 16 amino acids long.

The genes are TRBV15 and TRBJ2-3, with 9 bases fitting TRBD1. Germline V lookup: CDR1 LNHNV, CDR2 YYDKDF (reference sequence). This CDR3 region has 16 residues. V lost 5 bases to trimming and J lost 1 base; unmatched junction nucleotides: 7. CDR3: CATSRDGQGRTDTQYF. The CDR3 coding sequence is TGTGCCACCAGCCGCGATGGACAGGGGCGCACAGATACGCAGTATTTT.

The chain joins TRBV28 to TRBJ1-2, with D possibly matching TRBD1 (5 bases). CDR3 length: 12 amino acids. CDR1 and CDR2 from the germline V gene are MDHEN and SYDVKM. V gave up 9 bases and J gave up 1 base, with 9 bases separating them. The CDR3 loop is CASETVNYGYTF. The CDR3 DNA follows: TGTGCCAGTGAGACAGTTAACTATGGCTACACCTTC.

The chain combines TRBV30 with TRBJ2-2; unclear D gene. V lost 2 bases to trimming and J lost 2 bases, with 9 bases between them. Per germline, CDR1 GTSNPN and CDR2 SVGIG (reference sequence). The CDR3 runs to 14 residues. The CDR3 DNA is TGTGCCTGGAGTTTTGTGGGAAACACCGGGGAGCTGTTTTTT. Its protein product is CAWSFVGNTGELFF.

V gene TRBV7-8 combines with J gene TRBJ2-3, with 9 positions matching TRBD1. The CDR3 totals 16 residues. The germline V gene has CDR1 SGHVS and CDR2 FQNEAQ. Trimming took 3 bases from V and 2 from J; bases not matched to a gene: 6. The CDR3 nucleotides read TGTGCCAGCAGCTTTCGGACAGGGGCAACCACAGATACGCAGTATTTT. The encoded protein is CASSFRTGATTDTQYF.

V is TRBV10-2 and J is TRBJ2-7; 7 nucleotides align to TRBD1. The CDR3 consists of 13 residues. The germline gives CDR1 WSHSY, CDR2 SAAADI. Unmatched junction bases numbered 5, after V lost 4 bases and J lost 5 bases. The DNA for the CDR3 is TGCGCCAGCAGTGGACAGGGTATCGACGAGCAGTACTTC. It yields the protein CASSGQGIDEQYF.

The V call is TRBV28, the J call TRBJ2-5; TRBD2 aligns across 7 bases. CDR1 is MDHEN, CDR2 SYDVKM, per germline. V trimming: 8 bases; J trimming: 3 bases; junction bases outside the gene matches: 3. The CDR3 runs 12 residues. CDR3 loop: CASGDYKETQYF. The CDR3 DNA reads TGTGCCAGCGGGGACTACAAAGAGACCCAGTACTTC.

The V call is TRBV6-1, the J call TRBJ2-1; D call uncertain. Trimming pared 1 base from V and 3 bases from J, leaving 4 bases between. The length of the CDR3 is 13 residues. Germline CDR1 and CDR2: MNHNS and SASEGT. CDR3 DNA sequence: TGTGCCAGCAGTGAAGAAGGCTACAATGAGCAGTTCTTC. Translation gives CASSEEGYNEQFF.

This clone was observed once. The CDR3 bases are TGTGCCAGCAGCCGATGGGAAGACAGGGGTTGGGGCAATCAGCCCCAGCATTTT. Protein sequence: CASSRWEDRGWGNQPQHF. The J gene is TRBJ1-5, the V gene TRBV7-2; 8 positions agree with TRBD1. This CDR3 is built from 18 residues. Germline CDR1 reads SGHTA; CDR2 reads FQGNSA. J gave up 2 bases and V 5 bases, and 14 bases lay outside the gene matches.

The J gene is TRBJ2-7, the V gene TRBV6-5; D is ambiguous. V lost 5 bases, J lost 3 bases, and 11 bases lay in between. Germline lookup yields CDR1 MNHEY and CDR2 SVGAGI. The CDR3 consists of 13 residues. The CDR3 spells CASSRAGRYEQYF. CDR3 nucleotides: TGTGCCAGCAGTCGGGCCGGACGCTACGAGCAGTACTTC.

This chain links TRBV27 with TRBJ2-4, with a tentative D call TRBD1 (5 bases). The CDR3 is made up of 18 amino acids. V shed 5 bases and J shed 0 bases, with 20 bases lying between them. Per the germline V gene, CDR1 is MNHEY and CDR2 is SMNVEV (reference sequence). The CDR3 DNA follows: TGTGCCAGCAGTCGGCTGCAGGGTGGGTCGATAGCCAAAAACATTCAGTACTTC. This sequence encodes CASSRLQGGSIAKNIQYF.

The chain uses TRBV6-5 and TRBJ1-3; D unresolved. The CDR3 length is 13 residues. V lost 7 bases and J 1 base, leaving 8 bases between the germline ends. Germline V gives CDR1 MNHEY, CDR2 SVGAGI. CDR3 nucleotide sequence: TGTGCCAGCACCTTATCTTCTGGAAACACCATATATTTT. Residues: CASTLSSGNTIYF.

The J gene is TRBJ2-2, the V gene TRBV7-2; D perhaps matches TRBD1 (5 bases). Deletions cut 3 bases from V and 8 bases from J, with 13 bases between. The CDR3 runs 14 residues. Germline assignment: CDR1 SGHTA and CDR2 FQGNSA. Here the CDR3 reads CASSFQGAVGELFF. CDR3 in DNA: TGTGCCAGCAGCTTTCAAGGGGCGGTGGGGGAGCTGTTTTTT.

V usage is TRBV6-1 and J usage is TRBJ1-4; D gene ambiguous. V lost 8 bases and J lost 4, with 11 bases in between. CDR3 length: 13 amino acids. Germline loops: CDR1 MNHNS, CDR2 SASEGT. The CDR3 coding sequence is TGTGCCAGCTGGGCCCGGAGTAATGAAAAACTGTTTTTT. The encoded protein is CASWARSNEKLFF.

The V gene is TRBV6-6, the J gene TRBJ1-3; a possible D gene is TRBD1 (5 bases). The germline V gene has CDR1 MNHNY and CDR2 SVGAGI (reference sequence). The V end was cut by 4 bases, the J end by 3 bases, with 13 bases between. The CDR3 has 15 residues. CDR3 protein: CASSFGTAVGNTIYF. DNA for the CDR3: TGTGCCAGCAGTTTCGGGACGGCAGTTGGAAACACCATATATTTT.

V and J are TRBV18 and TRBJ1-5; D is uncertain. The germline V and J ends were trimmed by 6 bases and 4 bases, with 10 bases remaining between them. CDR3 length: 13 residues. The V gene's germline CDR1 is KGHSH and CDR2 LQKENI. The CDR3 sequence is CASSPTSNQPQHF. The DNA of the CDR3 is TGTGCCAGCTCTCCTACAAGTAATCAGCCCCAGCATTTT.

This clone was found a few times. This chain links TRBV4-2 with TRBJ2-2, with D perhaps matching TRBD2 (6 bases). Germline CDR1 and CDR2: LGHNA and YNFKEQ. This CDR3 contains 17 residues. The germline V and J ends were trimmed by 3 bases and 2 bases, with 16 bases remaining between them. The CDR3: CASSQAGAGTNTGELFF. The CDR3 DNA is TGTGCCAGCAGCCAGGCTGGGGCAGGGACTAACACCGGGGAGCTGTTTTTT.

The J gene is TRBJ2-1, the V gene TRBV25-1; perhaps TRBD2 as D (6 bases). Germline loops: CDR1 MGHDK, CDR2 SYGVNS. The CDR3 has 16 residues. V lost 6 bases to trimming and J lost 4 bases, with 19 bases between them. CDR3 coding DNA: TGTGCCAGCAGGGAAACGGGAGTACGGACGTACAATGAGCAGTTCTTC. Translated, it gives CASRETGVRTYNEQFF. Filled out from reference TRBV25-1 and TRBJ2-1, the complete variable domain reads EADIYQTPRYLVIGTGKKITLECSQTMGHDKMYWYQQDPGMELHLIHYSYGVNSTEKGDLSSESTVSRIRTEHFPLTLESARPSHTSQYLCASRETGVRTYNEQFFGPGTRLTVL.

The chain links TRBV7-2 to TRBJ1-4; D might be TRBD1 (5 bases). This CDR3 has 17 residues. Trimming took 0 bases from V and 4 from J, leaving 15 bases between them. Germline V gene sequence: CDR1 SGHTA, CDR2 FQGNSA. The CDR3 sequence is CASSLAFGAGINEKLFF. The CDR3 DNA follows: TGTGCCAGCAGCTTAGCTTTTGGGGCAGGTATTAATGAAAAACTGTTTTTT.

The chain combines TRBV25-1 with TRBJ2-3; 8 nucleotides line up with TRBD2. Per germline, CDR1 MGHDK and CDR2 SYGVNS. The trim removed 2 bases at V and 3 bases at J, leaving 1 base unmatched. The CDR3 consists of 14 residues. CDR3 nucleotides: TGTGCCAGCAGTGAACGGGGGGGGACAGATACGCAGTATTTT. Residues: CASSERGGTDTQYF.

This sequence joins TRBV25-1 and TRBJ2-6; the D gene is possibly TRBD2 (6 bases). This CDR3 contains 18 residues. Trimming took off 3 bases at V and 3 bases at J, with 18 bases between the two ends. Germline V gives CDR1 MGHDK, CDR2 SYGVNS. The CDR3 loop reads CASSDKAGGGIGANVLTF. CDR3 coding DNA: TGTGCCAGCAGTGATAAAGCGGGTGGGGGAATTGGGGCCAACGTCCTGACTTTC.